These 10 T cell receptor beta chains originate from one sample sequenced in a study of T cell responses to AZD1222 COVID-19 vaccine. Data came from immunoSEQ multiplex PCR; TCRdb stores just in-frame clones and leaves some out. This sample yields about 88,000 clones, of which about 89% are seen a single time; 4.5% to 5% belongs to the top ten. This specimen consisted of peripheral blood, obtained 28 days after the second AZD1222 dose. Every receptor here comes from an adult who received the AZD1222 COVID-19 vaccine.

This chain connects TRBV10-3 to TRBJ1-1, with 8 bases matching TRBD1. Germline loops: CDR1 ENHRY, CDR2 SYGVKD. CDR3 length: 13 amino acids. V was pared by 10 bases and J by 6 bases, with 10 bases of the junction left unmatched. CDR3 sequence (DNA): TGTGCCAGTGAATCAGGGGGCGCAGCTGAAGCTTTCTTT. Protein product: CASESGGAAEAFF.

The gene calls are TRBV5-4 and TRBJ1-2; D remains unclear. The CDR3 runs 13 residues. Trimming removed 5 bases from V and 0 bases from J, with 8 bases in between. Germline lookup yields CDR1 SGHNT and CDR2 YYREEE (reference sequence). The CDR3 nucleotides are TGTGCCAGCAGACCTGGGTCTAACTATGGCTACACCTTC. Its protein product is CASRPGSNYGYTF.

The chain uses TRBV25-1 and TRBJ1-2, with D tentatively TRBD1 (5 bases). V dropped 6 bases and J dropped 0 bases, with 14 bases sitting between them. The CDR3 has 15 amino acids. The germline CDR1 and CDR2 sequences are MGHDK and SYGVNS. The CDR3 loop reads CASSSGMRANYGYTF. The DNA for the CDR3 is TGTGCCAGCAGCTCAGGGATGAGGGCTAACTATGGCTACACCTTC.

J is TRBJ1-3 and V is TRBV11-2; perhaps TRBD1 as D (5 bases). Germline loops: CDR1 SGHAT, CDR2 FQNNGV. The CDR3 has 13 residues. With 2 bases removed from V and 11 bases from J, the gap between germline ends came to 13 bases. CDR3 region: CASSLLWGSAIYF. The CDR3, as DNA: TGTGCCAGCAGCTTACTGTGGGGGAGCGCCATATATTTT.

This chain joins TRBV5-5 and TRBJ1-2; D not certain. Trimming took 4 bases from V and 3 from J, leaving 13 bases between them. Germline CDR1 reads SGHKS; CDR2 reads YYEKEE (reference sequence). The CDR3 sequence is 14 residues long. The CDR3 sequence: CASSPMTAHYGYTF. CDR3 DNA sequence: TGTGCCAGCAGCCCGATGACCGCTCACTATGGCTACACCTTC.

The CDR3 DNA reads TGTGCCAGCAGCCAAGATACCGTTAGCAATCAGCCCCAGCATTTT. It encodes CASSQDTVSNQPQHF. The chain couples TRBV3-1 (or the pseudogene TRBV3-2) to TRBJ1-5; no reliable D call. This CDR3 is 15 amino acids long. With 0 bases removed from V and 0 bases from J, the gap between germline ends came to 6 bases. Per germline, CDR1 LGHDT and CDR2 YNNKEL (reference sequence).

Here the CDR3 reads CASSLVARGRTTEAFF. CDR3 nucleotide sequence: TGTGCCAGCAGCTTAGTGGCGAGAGGCCGGACCACTGAAGCTTTCTTT. V is TRBV11-2 and J is TRBJ1-1; no definite D call. The V gene's germline CDR1 is SGHAT and CDR2 FQNNGV. V gave up 1 base and J gave up 4 bases, with 16 bases separating them. The CDR3 runs to 16 residues.

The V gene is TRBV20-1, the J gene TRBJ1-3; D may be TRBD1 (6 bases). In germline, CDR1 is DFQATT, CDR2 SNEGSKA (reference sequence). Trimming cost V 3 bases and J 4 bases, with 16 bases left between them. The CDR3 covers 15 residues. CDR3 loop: CSASGDIALGNTIYF. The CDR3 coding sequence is TGCAGTGCTAGTGGGGACATAGCTCTGGGAAACACCATATATTTT.

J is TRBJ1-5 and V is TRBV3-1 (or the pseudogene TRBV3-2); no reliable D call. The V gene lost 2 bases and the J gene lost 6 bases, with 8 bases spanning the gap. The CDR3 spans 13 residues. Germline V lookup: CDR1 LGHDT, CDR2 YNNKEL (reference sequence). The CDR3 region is CASSQMKGQPQHF. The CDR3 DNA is TGTGCCAGCAGCCAAATGAAAGGTCAGCCCCAGCATTTT.

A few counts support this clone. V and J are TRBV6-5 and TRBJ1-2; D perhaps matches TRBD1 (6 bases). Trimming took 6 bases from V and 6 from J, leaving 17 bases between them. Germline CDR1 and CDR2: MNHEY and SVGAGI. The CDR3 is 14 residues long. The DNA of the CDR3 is TGTGCCAGCAGGTTACAGGGCAAAGTGGATGGCTACACCTTC. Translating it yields CASRLQGKVDGYTF.